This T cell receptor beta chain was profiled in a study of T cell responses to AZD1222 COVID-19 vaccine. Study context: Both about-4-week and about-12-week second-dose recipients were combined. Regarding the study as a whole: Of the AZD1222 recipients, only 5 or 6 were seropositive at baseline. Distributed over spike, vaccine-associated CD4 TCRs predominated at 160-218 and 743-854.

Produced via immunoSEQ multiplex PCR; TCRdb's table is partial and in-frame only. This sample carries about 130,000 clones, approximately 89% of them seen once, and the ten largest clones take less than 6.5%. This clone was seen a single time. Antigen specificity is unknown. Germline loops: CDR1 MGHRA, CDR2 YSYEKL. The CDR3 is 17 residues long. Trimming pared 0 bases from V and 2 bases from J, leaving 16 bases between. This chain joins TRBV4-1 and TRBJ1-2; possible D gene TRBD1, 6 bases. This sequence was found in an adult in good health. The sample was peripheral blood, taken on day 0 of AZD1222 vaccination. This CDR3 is CASSQDPRRGQNYGYTF. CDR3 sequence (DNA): TGCGCCAGCAGCCAAGACCCCCGGCGGGGGCAAAACTATGGCTACACCTTC.